Listed below are T cell receptor beta chains from one sample, sequenced in a study of cytomegalovirus exposure and HLA in healthy donors. The method was immunoSEQ multiplex PCR; TCRdb's version includes in-frame clones alone and lacks a portion of them. The table lists around 140,000 clones, around 78% of them singletons, with about 1.6% in the top ten. The sample taken for sequencing was PBMCs. The receptors were sampled from a woman aged 18-29 years in good health and CMV-seronegative. CDR3s include the opening cysteine and the closing phenylalanine or tryptophan. The D gene is left open where the match is weak. The listing skips clone size in some rows; elsewhere it reads once, few, many or a size class.

clone_size j_call v_call d_call cdr3_aa cdr3_nt
- TRBJ1-1 TRBV29-1 - CSVAYRAGTEAFF TGCAGCGTTGCATACAGGGCAGGGACTGAAGCTTTCTTT
- TRBJ2-1 TRBV9 - CASARSGSYNEQFF TGTGCCAGCGCCCGATCGGGCTCCTACAATGAGCAGTTCTTC
- TRBJ2-5 TRBV6-1 TRBD2 CASRPSGTETQYF TGTGCCAGCAGACCTAGCGGGACGGAGACCCAGTACTTC
- TRBJ2-3 TRBV6-4 TRBD2 CASSDSITPGGTDTQYF TGTGCCAGCAGTGACTCGATTACCCCGGGAGGGACAGATACGCAGTATTTT
- TRBJ2-3 TRBV11-2 TRBD1 CASSSPRGLPDTQYF TGTGCCAGCAGCTCGCCCAGGGGGCTCCCAGATACGCAGTATTTT
- TRBJ2-1 TRBV29-1 TRBD2 CSVEALIRLAGDGVEQFF TGCAGCGTTGAAGCTTTAATTCGACTAGCGGGAGACGGAGTTGAGCAGTTCTTC
- TRBJ1-2 TRBV7-9 - CASSLVDMGYTF TGTGCCAGCAGCTTAGTGGACATGGGCTACACCTTC
- TRBJ2-2 TRBV12-5 - CASGLLTNTGELFF TGTGCTAGTGGCCTACTTACGAACACCGGGGAGCTGTTTTTT
- TRBJ1-5 TRBV4-2 - CASSPQAYSNQPQHF TGTGCCAGCAGCCCTCAGGCGTATAGCAATCAGCCCCAGCATTTT
- TRBJ2-4 TRBV19 TRBD1 CASSPQTGGRDIQYF TGTGCCAGTAGTCCCCAGACAGGGGGCAGGGACATTCAGTACTTC
few TRBJ2-3 TRBV7-6 - CASSPQAGYWDTQYF TGTGCCAGCAGCCCCCAGGCAGGGTATTGGGATACGCAGTATTTT
- TRBJ2-7 TRBV2 TRBD2 CASSPALAAPGEQYF TGTGCCAGCAGCCCCGCTCTAGCGGCCCCCGGCGAGCAGTACTTC
few TRBJ1-1 TRBV14 - CASRETGVRPAEAFF TGTGCCAGCCGAGAGACAGGCGTCCGCCCCGCTGAAGCTTTCTTT
few TRBJ1-1 TRBV5-1 TRBD1 CASSWGTDENTEAFF TGCGCCAGCAGCTGGGGGACAGACGAGAACACTGAAGCTTTCTTT
- TRBJ1-3 TRBV12-5 - CASALDIGNTIYF TGTGCTAGTGCCTTGGACATTGGAAACACCATATATTTT
- TRBJ2-7 TRBV30 TRBD1 CAWSVLGQGADEQYF TGTGCCTGGAGTGTACTCGGGCAGGGGGCCGACGAGCAGTACTTC
- TRBJ2-3 TRBV30 - CAWSVGKRSSTDTQYF TGTGCCTGGAGTGTTGGGAAGCGGTCGAGTACAGATACGCAGTATTTT
- TRBJ1-5 TRBV6-1 - CASSAGLTGKSQHF TGTGCCAGCAGTGCCGGGCTTACAGGGAAATCCCAGCATTTT
- TRBJ2-7 TRBV6-6 TRBD1 CASSLSGQSYEQYF TGTGCCAGCAGTCTTTCGGGACAGAGCTACGAGCAGTACTTC
- TRBJ2-5 TRBV6-1 - CASSDGQGSETQYF TGTGCCAGCAGTGATGGGCAGGGGAGCGAGACCCAGTACTTC
- TRBJ1-2 TRBV27 - CANSFQGRGYGYTF TGTGCCAACAGTTTCCAGGGGCGCGGCTATGGCTACACCTTC
- TRBJ2-1 TRBV7-9 TRBD2 CASSLKGLADNEQFF TGTGCCAGCAGCTTAAAAGGACTAGCGGACAATGAGCAGTTCTTC
- TRBJ2-7 TRBV18 - CASSPPRVEQYF TGTGCCAGCTCACCCCCTCGGGTCGAGCAGTACTTC
once TRBJ2-7 TRBV9 - CASSVAGDYEQYF TGTGCCAGCAGCGTAGCGGGGGACTACGAGCAGTACTTC
- TRBJ2-1 TRBV2 - CAFTPRSGIDEQFF TGTGCCTTTACCCCGCGGAGCGGTATTGATGAGCAGTTCTTC
few TRBJ2-7 TRBV6-1 - CASSQTGFEQYF TGTGCCAGCAGTCAGACCGGGTTCGAGCAGTACTTC
- TRBJ2-7 TRBV1 - CTSSPLELACSDYEQYF TGCACCAGCAGCCCCCTAGAATTAGCCTGTTCGGACTACGAGCAGTACTTC
few TRBJ1-1 TRBV6-6 - CASSDLRDTEAFF TGTGCCAGCAGTGATTTGCGGGACACTGAAGCTTTCTTT
once TRBJ2-3 TRBV28 TRBD1 CASPPTGTGFPDTQYF TGTGCCAGCCCGCCAACCGGGACAGGGTTCCCAGATACGCAGTATTTT
- TRBJ2-7 TRBV10-1 - CASSEGRGSNEQYF TGCGCCAGCAGTGAGGGCAGGGGCTCCAACGAGCAGTACTTC
once TRBJ2-3 TRBV29-1 TRBD2 CSVGASGTTDTQYF TGCAGCGTTGGGGCTAGCGGGACCACAGATACGCAGTATTTT
- TRBJ1-1 TRBV6-4 - CASSDDQGSTEAFF TGTGCCAGCAGTGACGATCAGGGGTCCACTGAAGCTTTCTTT
- TRBJ1-2 TRBV19 - CASSIASDWPREGYTF TGTGCCAGTAGTATAGCGTCGGATTGGCCCCGGGAGGGCTACACCTTC
few TRBJ1-2 TRBV28 - CASSLRDYGYTF TGTGCCAGCAGTTTACGGGACTATGGCTACACCTTC
- TRBJ2-7 TRBV5-1 - CASRLGGDYEQYF TGCGCCAGCCGGTTAGGGGGGGACTACGAGCAGTACTTC
- TRBJ1-4 TRBV5-4 - CASSRQQGRGNEKLFF TGTGCCAGCAGCCGGCAACAGGGAAGGGGTAATGAAAAACTGTTTTTT
few TRBJ2-7 TRBV6-4 TRBD2 CASRARLTSGGTYEQYF TGTGCCAGCAGGGCCCGACTCACTAGCGGGGGTACCTACGAGCAGTACTTC
- TRBJ2-5 TRBV5-1 - CASSFGIQETQYF TGCGCCAGCAGCTTTGGCATCCAAGAGACCCAGTACTTC
once TRBJ2-1 TRBV5-7 - CASSFPNGEGFF TGTGCCAGCAGCTTCCCTAACGGAGAGGGATTCTTC
few TRBJ2-1 TRBV11-2 TRBD2 CASSLDGTSGVSSYNEQFF TGTGCCAGCAGCTTAGACGGGACTAGCGGGGTCTCCTCCTACAATGAGCAGTTCTTC
few TRBJ1-3 TRBV9 - CASSPLRNTIYF TGTGCCAGCAGCCCTCTAAGAAACACCATATATTTT
few TRBJ2-5 TRBV7-9 - CASSSGPETQYF TGTGCCAGCAGCTCAGGGCCAGAGACCCAGTACTTC
- TRBJ2-7 TRBV11-2 TRBD1 CASIATGTYEQYF TGTGCCAGCATCGCGACAGGGACCTACGAGCAGTACTTC
- TRBJ2-5 TRBV18 - CASSFEETQYF TGTGCCAGCTCTTTTGAGGAGACCCAGTACTTC
- TRBJ1-3 TRBV7-9 TRBD1 CASSLTGVGNTIYF TGTGCCAGCAGCTTAACAGGGGTCGGAAACACCATATATTTT
once TRBJ1-5 TRBV10-2 - CASTPDSSNQPQHF TGCGCCAGCACTCCGGACTCAAGCAATCAGCCCCAGCATTTT